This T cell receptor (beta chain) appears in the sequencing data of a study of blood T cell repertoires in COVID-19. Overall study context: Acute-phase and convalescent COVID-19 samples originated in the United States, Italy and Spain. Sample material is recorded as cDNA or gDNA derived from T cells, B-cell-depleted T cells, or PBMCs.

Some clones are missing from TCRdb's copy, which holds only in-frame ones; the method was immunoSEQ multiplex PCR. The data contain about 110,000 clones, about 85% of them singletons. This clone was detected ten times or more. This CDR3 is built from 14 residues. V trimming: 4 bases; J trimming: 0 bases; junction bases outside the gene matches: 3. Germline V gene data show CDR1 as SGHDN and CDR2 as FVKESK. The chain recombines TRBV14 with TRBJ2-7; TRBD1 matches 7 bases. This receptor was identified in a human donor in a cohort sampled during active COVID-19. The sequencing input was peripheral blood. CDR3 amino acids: CASSPQGISYEQYF. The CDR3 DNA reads TGTGCCAGCAGCCCACAGGGGATCTCCTACGAGCAGTACTTC.